The entry below describes one T cell receptor beta chain. The sample belongs to a study of blood T cell repertoires in COVID-19. Overall study context: Acute and convalescent COVID-19 specimens originated in the United States, Italy and Spain. T cells, B-cell-depleted T cells, or PBMCs supplied cDNA or gDNA.

Seattle patients were enrolled during active infection and followed longitudinally. Study processing details: Reference gene primer amplification in the assay estimated nucleated cell counts. Method: immunoSEQ multiplex PCR; TCRdb's copy keeps in-frame clones and lacks some. That table furnishes V, J and clone size, whereas the DNA furnished D and trimming. The table lists about 170,000 clones, approximately 86% of them singletons. V shed 1 base, J shed 7 bases, and the junction held 8 bases outside the gene matches. The germline V gene encodes CDR1 SGHRS and CDR2 YFSETQ. This CDR3 has 15 amino acids.

This TCR derives from a woman of 80 years or more with COVID-19, enrolled during active disease. The chain joins TRBV5-1 to TRBJ1-3, with 7 bases aligning to TRBD1. Sequencing used peripheral blood. The CDR3 reads CASSLRGGDGNTIYF. DNA for the CDR3: TGCGCCAGCAGCTTGAGAGGGGGCGACGGTAACACCATATATTTT.